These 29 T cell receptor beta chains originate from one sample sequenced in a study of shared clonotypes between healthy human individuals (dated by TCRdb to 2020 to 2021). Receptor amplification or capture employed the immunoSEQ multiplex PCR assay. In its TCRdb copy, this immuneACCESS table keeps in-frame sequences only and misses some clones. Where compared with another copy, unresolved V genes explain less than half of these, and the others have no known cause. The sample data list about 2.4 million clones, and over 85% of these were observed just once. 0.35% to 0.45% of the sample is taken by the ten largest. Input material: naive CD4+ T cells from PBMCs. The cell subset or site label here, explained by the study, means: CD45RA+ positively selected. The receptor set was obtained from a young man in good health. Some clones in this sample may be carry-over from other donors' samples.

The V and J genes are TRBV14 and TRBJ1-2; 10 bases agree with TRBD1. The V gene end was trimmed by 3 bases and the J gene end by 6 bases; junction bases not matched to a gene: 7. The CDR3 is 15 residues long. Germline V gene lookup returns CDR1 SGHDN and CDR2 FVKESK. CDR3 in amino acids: CASSHYGQGGNGYTF. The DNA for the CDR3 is TGTGCCAGCAGCCATTATGGACAGGGGGGAAATGGCTACACCTTC.

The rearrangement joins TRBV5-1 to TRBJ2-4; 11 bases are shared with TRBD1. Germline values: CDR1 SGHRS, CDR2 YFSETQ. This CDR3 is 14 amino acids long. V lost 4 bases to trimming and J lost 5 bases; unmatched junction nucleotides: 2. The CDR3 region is CASSPDRGQNIQYF. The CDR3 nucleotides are TGCGCCAGCAGCCCGGACAGGGGGCAAAACATTCAGTACTTC. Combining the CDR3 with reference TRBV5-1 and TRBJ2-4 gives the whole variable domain KAGVTQTPRYLIKTRGQQVTLSCSPISGHRSVSWYQQTPGQGLQFLFEYFSETQRNKGNFPGRFSGRQFSNSRSEMNVSTLELGDSALYLCASSPDRGQNIQYFGAGTRLSVL.

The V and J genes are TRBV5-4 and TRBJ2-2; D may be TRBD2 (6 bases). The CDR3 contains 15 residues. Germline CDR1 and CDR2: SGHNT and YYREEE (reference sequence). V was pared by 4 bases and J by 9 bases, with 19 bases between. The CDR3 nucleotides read TGTGCCAGCAGCCCGAGGGAGGTTAGTACACGGGAGCTGTTTTTT. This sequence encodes CASSPREVSTRELFF.

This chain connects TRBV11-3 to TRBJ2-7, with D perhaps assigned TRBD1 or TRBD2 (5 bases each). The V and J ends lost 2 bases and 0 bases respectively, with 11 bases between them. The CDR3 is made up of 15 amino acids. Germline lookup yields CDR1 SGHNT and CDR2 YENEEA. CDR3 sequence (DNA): TGTGCCAGCAGCTTACTTTCAGGGAGCTCCTACGAGCAGTACTTC. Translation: CASSLLSGSSYEQYF.

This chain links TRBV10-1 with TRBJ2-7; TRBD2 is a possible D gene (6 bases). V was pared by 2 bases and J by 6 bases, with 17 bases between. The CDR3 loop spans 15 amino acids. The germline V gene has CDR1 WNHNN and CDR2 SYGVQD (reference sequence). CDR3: CASSEKRARFGEQYF. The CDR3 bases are TGCGCCAGCAGTGAGAAGCGGGCACGGTTCGGCGAGCAGTACTTC.

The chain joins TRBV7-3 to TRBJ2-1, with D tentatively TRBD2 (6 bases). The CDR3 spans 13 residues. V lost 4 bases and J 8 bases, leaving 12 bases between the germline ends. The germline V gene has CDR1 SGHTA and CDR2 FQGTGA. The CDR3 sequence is CASSWEATHEQFF. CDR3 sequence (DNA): TGTGCCAGCAGCTGGGAGGCAACCCATGAGCAGTTCTTC.

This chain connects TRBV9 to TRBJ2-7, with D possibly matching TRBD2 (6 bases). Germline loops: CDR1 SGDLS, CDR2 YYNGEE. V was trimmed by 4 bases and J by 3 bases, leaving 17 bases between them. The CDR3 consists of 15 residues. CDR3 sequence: CASSTSAGTYYEQYF. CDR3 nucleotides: TGTGCCAGCAGCACCTCTGCGGGGACTTACTACGAGCAGTACTTC.

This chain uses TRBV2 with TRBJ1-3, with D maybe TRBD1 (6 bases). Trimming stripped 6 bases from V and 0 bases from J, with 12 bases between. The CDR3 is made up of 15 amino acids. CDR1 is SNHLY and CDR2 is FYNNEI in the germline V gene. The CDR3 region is CASRPTGSSGNTIYF. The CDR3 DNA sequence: TGTGCCAGCAGGCCCACAGGGAGCTCTGGAAACACCATATATTTT. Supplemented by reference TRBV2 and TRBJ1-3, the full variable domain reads EPEVTQTPSHQVTQMGQEVILRCVPISNHLYFYWYRQILGQKVEFLVSFYNNEISEKSEIFDDQFSVERPDGSNFTLKIRSTKLEDSAMYFCASRPTGSSGNTIYFGEGSWLTVV.

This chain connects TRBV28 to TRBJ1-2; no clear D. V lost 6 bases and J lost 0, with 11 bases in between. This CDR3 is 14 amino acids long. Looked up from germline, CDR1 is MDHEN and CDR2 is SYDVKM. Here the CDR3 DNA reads TGTGCCAGCAGACCCCTCGGAGCTAACTATGGCTACACCTTC. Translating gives CASRPLGANYGYTF.

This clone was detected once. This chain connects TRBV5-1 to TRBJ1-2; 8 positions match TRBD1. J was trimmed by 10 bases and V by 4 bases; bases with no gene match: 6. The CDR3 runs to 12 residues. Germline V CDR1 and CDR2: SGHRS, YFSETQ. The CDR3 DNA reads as TGCGCCAGCAGCCTGGGACAGGACGACTACACCTTC. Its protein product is CASSLGQDDYTF.

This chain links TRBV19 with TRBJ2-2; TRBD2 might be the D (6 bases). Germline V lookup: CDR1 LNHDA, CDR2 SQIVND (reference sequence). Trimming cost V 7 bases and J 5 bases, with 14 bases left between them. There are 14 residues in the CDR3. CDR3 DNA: TGTGCCAGTACTAGCTGGGGGGAAACCGGGGAGCTGTTTTTT. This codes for CASTSWGETGELFF.

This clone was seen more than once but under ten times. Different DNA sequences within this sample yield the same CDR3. CDR3 loop: CASSYSRETEAFF. The DNA of the CDR3 is TGTGCCAGCAGTTACTCGCGGGAAACTGAAGCTTTCTTT. J is TRBJ1-1 and V is TRBV6-5; D not certain. This CDR3 spans 13 amino acids. V dropped 0 bases and J dropped 5 bases, with 7 bases sitting between them. Germline loops: CDR1 MNHEY, CDR2 SVGAGI.

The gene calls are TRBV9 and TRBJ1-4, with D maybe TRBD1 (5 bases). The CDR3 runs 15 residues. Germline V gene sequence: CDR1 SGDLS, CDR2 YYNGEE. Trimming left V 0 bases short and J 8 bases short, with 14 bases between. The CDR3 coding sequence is TGTGCCAGCAGCGTAGTTGCGGGGGTTGGCGAAAAACTGTTTTTT. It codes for CASSVVAGVGEKLFF.

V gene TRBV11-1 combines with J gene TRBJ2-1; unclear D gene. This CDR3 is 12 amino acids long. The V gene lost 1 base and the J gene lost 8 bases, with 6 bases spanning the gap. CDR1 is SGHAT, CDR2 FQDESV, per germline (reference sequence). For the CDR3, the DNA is TGTGCCAGCAGCTTAGAGGGCGATGAGCAGTTCTTC. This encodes CASSLEGDEQFF.

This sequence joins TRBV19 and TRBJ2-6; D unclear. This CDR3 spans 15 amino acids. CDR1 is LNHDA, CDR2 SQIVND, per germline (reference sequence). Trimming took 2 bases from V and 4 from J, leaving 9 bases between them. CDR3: CASSIWRTGANVLTF. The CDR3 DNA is TGTGCCAGTAGTATATGGCGCACAGGGGCCAACGTCCTGACTTTC.

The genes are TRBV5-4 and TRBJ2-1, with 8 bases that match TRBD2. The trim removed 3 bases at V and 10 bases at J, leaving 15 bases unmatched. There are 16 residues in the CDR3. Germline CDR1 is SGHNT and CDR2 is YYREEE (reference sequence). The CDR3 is CASSSGGLGQRAEQFF. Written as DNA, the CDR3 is TGTGCCAGCAGCTCGGGGGGACTAGGCCAGAGGGCGGAGCAGTTCTTC.

The CDR3: CASSRDMNTQYF. The CDR3 region has the DNA TGCGCCAGCAGCCGGGACATGAATACGCAGTATTTT. The chain carries TRBV5-1 and TRBJ2-3, with a tentative D call TRBD1 (6 bases). The CDR3 covers 12 residues. Germline loops: CDR1 SGHRS, CDR2 YFSETQ. Trimming took off 4 bases at V and 7 bases at J, with 10 bases between the two ends.

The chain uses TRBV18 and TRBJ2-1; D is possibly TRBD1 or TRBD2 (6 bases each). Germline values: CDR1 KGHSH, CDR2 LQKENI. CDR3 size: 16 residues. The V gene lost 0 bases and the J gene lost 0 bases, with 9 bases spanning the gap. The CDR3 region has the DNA TGTGCCAGCTCACCACCGACGGGGGCCTCCTACAATGAGCAGTTCTTC. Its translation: CASSPPTGASYNEQFF.

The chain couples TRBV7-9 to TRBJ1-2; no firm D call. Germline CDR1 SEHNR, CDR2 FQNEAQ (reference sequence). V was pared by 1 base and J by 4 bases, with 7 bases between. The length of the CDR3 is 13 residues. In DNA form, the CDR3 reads TGTGCCAGCAGCTTAGGACTGCCCTATGGCTACACCTTC. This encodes CASSLGLPYGYTF.

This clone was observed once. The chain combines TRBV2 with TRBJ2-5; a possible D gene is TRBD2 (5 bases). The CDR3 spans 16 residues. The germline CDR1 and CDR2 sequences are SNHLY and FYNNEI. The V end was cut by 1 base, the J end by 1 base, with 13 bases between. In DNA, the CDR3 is TGTGCCAGCAGTGAAGTCGCCGGAGGCAGCCAAGAGACCCAGTACTTC. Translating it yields CASSEVAGGSQETQYF. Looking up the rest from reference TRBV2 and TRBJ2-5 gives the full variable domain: EPEVTQTPSHQVTQMGQEVILRCVPISNHLYFYWYRQILGQKVEFLVSFYNNEISEKSEIFDDQFSVERPDGSNFTLKIRSTKLEDSAMYFCASSEVAGGSQETQYFGPGTRLLVL.

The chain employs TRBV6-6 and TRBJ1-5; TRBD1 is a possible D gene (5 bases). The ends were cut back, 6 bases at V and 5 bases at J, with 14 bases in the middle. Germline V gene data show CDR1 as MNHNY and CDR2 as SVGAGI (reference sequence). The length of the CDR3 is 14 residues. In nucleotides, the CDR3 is TGTGCCAGCAGCGTGGCGGGGGATGATCAGCCCCAGCATTTT. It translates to CASSVAGDDQPQHF.

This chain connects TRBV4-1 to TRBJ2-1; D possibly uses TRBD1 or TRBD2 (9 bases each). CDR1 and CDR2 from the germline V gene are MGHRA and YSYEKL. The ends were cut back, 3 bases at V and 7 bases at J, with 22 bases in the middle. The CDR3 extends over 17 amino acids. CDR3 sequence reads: CASSHTGGRLAENEQFF. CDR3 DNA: TGCGCCAGCAGCCATACAGGGGGCAGACTAGCGGAAAATGAGCAGTTCTTC.

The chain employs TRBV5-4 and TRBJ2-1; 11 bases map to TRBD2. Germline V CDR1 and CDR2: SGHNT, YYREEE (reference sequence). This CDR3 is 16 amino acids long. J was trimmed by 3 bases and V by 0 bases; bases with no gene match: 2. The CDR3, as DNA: TGTGCCAGCAGCTTGGGCGGGACTAGCGGCTACAATGAGCAGTTCTTC. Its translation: CASSLGGTSGYNEQFF.

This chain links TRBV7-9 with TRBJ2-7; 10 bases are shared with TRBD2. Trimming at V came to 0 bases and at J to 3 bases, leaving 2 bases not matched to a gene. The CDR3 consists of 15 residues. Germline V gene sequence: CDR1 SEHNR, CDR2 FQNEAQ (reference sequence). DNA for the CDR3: TGTGCCAGCAGCTTAGCGGGGACTAGCGTCTACGAGCAGTACTTC. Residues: CASSLAGTSVYEQYF.

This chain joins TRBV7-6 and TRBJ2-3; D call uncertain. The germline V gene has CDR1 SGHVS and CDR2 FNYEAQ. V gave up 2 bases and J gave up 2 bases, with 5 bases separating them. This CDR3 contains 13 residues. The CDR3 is CASSLIFTDTQYF. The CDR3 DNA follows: TGTGCCAGCAGCTTAATCTTCACAGATACGCAGTATTTT.

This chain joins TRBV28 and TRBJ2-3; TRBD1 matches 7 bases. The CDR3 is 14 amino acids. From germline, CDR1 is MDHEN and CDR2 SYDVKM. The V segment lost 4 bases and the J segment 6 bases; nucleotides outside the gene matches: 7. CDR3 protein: CASSSTGQADTQYF. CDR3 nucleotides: TGTGCCAGCAGTTCCACCGGACAGGCGGATACGCAGTATTTT.

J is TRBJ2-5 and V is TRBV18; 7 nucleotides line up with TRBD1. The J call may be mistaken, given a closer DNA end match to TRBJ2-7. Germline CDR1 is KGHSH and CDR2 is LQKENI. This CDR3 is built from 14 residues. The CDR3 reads CASSPSRDSYEQYF. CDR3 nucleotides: TGTGCCAGCTCACCGTCCCGGGACAGTTACGAGCAGTACTTC.

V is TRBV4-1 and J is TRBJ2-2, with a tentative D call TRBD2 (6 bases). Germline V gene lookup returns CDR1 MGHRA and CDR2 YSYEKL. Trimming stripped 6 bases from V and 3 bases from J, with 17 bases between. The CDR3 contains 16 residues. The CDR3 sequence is CASSLSPIADTGELFF. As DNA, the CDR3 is TGCGCCAGCAGTCTTTCCCCGATAGCGGACACCGGGGAGCTGTTTTTT.

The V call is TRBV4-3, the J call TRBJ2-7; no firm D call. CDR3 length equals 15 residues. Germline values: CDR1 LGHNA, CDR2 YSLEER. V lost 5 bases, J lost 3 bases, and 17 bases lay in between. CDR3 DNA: TGCGCCAGCAGCTTAAGGGAATTTGGTGACTACGAGCAGTACTTC. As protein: CASSLREFGDYEQYF.